This passage covers 30 T cell receptor beta chains from one sample sequenced in a study of blood T cells in healthy people across ages. Combining a sample-barcoded 5' primer with a J-beta primer mix, a second PCR ran for about 7 to 11 cycles. Via MiXCR, TCRdb re-called the 5' RACE reads, giving one row per CDR3 protein. The repertoire holds about 680,000 distinct CDR3 sequences, with about half as singletons. Sequenced: blood. These receptors all come from a woman in her fifties or sixties in good health.

This chain joins TRBV29-1 and TRBJ1-1; 7 bases fit TRBD1. CDR3 length: 12 amino acids. The germline gives CDR1 SQVTM, CDR2 ANQGSEA. The V segment lost 7 bases and the J segment 9 bases; nucleotides outside the gene matches: 11. In DNA, the CDR3 is TGCAGCGCCATTCTCACAGGGGCGAAAGCTTTCTTT. This sequence encodes CSAILTGAKAFF.

This clonotype was observed a few times. The rearrangement uses TRBV10-3 and TRBJ2-3; 8 bases are shared with TRBD1. The junction had 7 bases not matched to a gene; V was cut back by 6 bases and J by 2 bases. This CDR3 has 15 amino acids. Per germline, CDR1 ENHRY and CDR2 SYGVKD. CDR3 sequence reads: CAISGQGISTDTQYF. The CDR3 DNA sequence: TGTGCCATCAGCGGACAGGGCATCTCCACAGATACGCAGTATTTT.

The chain recombines TRBV6-5 with TRBJ1-2, with D unclear. The CDR3 has 14 residues. Germline-derived CDR1 and CDR2 are MNHEY and SVGAGI. Trimming stripped 0 bases from V and 5 bases from J, with 10 bases between. The CDR3 nucleotides read TGTGCCAGCAGTTACTCGCAAGGGTTTTATGGCTACACCTTC. Translation gives CASSYSQGFYGYTF.

The V gene is TRBV2, the J gene TRBJ2-1; 13 nucleotides match TRBD2. V lost 7 bases to trimming and J lost 7 bases; unmatched junction nucleotides: 7. CDR1 and CDR2 (germline): SNHLY, FYNNEI. The CDR3 runs 15 residues. The DNA for the CDR3 is TGTGCCAGCATTCTACTAGCGGGAGGGCCAAATGAGCAGTTCTTC. It is translated as CASILLAGGPNEQFF.

In its sample, this clonotype was seen once. The rearrangement uses TRBV2 and TRBJ1-6, with 8 bases fitting TRBD1. Germline values: CDR1 SNHLY, CDR2 FYNNEI. The CDR3 has 14 residues. With 5 bases clipped from V and 10 bases from J, the junction kept 7 bases outside the gene matches. CDR3: CASSPGQGTSPLHF. The CDR3 DNA sequence: TGTGCCAGCAGTCCCGGACAGGGAACATCACCCCTCCACTTT.

This clonotype showed up many times. This chain uses TRBV25-1 with TRBJ2-4; weak D call: TRBD1 (5 bases). The germline V and J ends were trimmed by 1 base and 8 bases, with 12 bases remaining between them. The CDR3 has 14 residues. The germline V gene has CDR1 MGHDK and CDR2 SYGVNS. The CDR3 sequence: CASSEFKGSDIQYF. For the CDR3, the DNA is TGTGCCAGCAGTGAATTTAAGGGGTCGGACATTCAGTACTTC.

The rearrangement uses TRBV24-1 and TRBJ2-7, with TRBD2 identical over 8 bases. CDR1 and CDR2 from the germline V gene are KGHDR and SFDVKD. J gave up 4 bases and V 4 bases, and 2 bases lay outside the gene matches. CDR3 length: 13 amino acids. The DNA for the CDR3 is TGTGCCACCAGTGACAGCGGGAGATACGAGCAGTACTTC. Protein product: CATSDSGRYEQYF.

The rearrangement joins TRBV20-1 to TRBJ2-3; the D is unclear. V lost 6 bases and J lost 3, with 16 bases in between. The germline gives CDR1 DFQATT, CDR2 SNEGSKA (reference sequence). This CDR3 is 14 amino acids long. Here the CDR3 DNA reads TGCAGTGCCAGTCGGTTTTTTATTACAGATACGCAGTATTTT. As protein: CSASRFFITDTQYF.

The V and J genes are TRBV14 and TRBJ2-7, with 9 positions matching TRBD2. The J segment lost 3 bases and the V segment lost 0 bases, leaving 12 bases of the junction unmatched. Germline CDR1 SGHDN, CDR2 FVKESK. There are 18 residues in the CDR3. The CDR3 DNA sequence: TGTGCCAGCAGCCAAGATACCCTAGCGGGATCATGGGGCTACGAGCAGTACTTC. Its translation: CASSQDTLAGSWGYEQYF.

The chain carries TRBV7-2 and TRBJ2-5; 8 bases line up with TRBD1. Trimming at V came to 5 bases and at J to 2 bases, leaving 7 bases not matched to a gene. From germline, CDR1 is SGHTA and CDR2 FQGNSA. The CDR3 has 15 amino acids. The CDR3 loop is CASSVPGQGQETQYF. For the CDR3, the DNA is TGTGCCAGCAGCGTCCCTGGACAGGGTCAAGAGACCCAGTACTTC.

This clonotype occurred a few times. The chain joins TRBV28 to TRBJ2-7; no firm D call. Trimming took off 6 bases at V and 3 bases at J, with 12 bases between the two ends. Germline V lookup: CDR1 MDHEN, CDR2 SYDVKM. There are 13 residues in the CDR3. CDR3 nucleotides: TGTGCCAGCAGGCGGCAGACCGTCTACGAGCAGTACTTC. Translation gives CASRRQTVYEQYF.

The chain carries TRBV19 and TRBJ1-2; the D gene is possibly TRBD1 (5 bases). CDR1 LNHDA and CDR2 SQIVND come from the germline V gene (reference sequence). The length of the CDR3 is 14 residues. V was pared by 6 bases and J by 4 bases, with 15 bases between. CDR3 residues: CASRTAGQAYGYTF. In DNA form, the CDR3 reads TGTGCCAGTAGGACGGCAGGGCAAGCCTATGGCTACACCTTC. The variable domain in full, completed from reference TRBV19 and TRBJ1-2, reads DGGITQSPKYLFRKEGQNVTLSCEQNLNHDAMYWYRQDPGQGLRLIYYSQIVNDFQKGDIAEGYSVSREKKESFPLTVTSAQKNPTAFYLCASRTAGQAYGYTFGSGTRLTVV.

The J gene is TRBJ2-2, the V gene TRBV9; 9 nucleotides agree with TRBD2. Trimming cost V 0 bases and J 6 bases; bases outside gene matches: 0. From germline, CDR1 is SGDLS and CDR2 YYNGEE. The CDR3 loop spans 14 amino acids. The CDR3: CASSVVAGAGELFF. DNA for the CDR3: TGTGCCAGCAGCGTAGTAGCGGGGGCCGGGGAGCTGTTTTTT. The whole variable domain, filled in from reference TRBV9 and TRBJ2-2, reads DSGVTQTPKHLITATGQRVTLRCSPRSGDLSVYWYQQSLDQGLQFLIQYYNGEERAKGNILERFSAQQFPDLHSELNLSSLELGDSALYFCASSVVAGAGELFFGEGSRLTVL.

The chain links TRBV24-1 to TRBJ2-3, with 7 bases that match TRBD1. Germline lookup yields CDR1 KGHDR and CDR2 SFDVKD. The CDR3 consists of 15 residues. Trimming at V came to 3 bases and at J to 4 bases, leaving 6 bases not matched to a gene. CDR3 amino acids: CATSDATGNPDTQYF. In nucleotides, the CDR3 is TGTGCCACCAGTGATGCGACAGGGAACCCAGATACGCAGTATTTT.

The chain has TRBV7-9 and TRBJ1-4; the match to TRBD1 covers 7 bases. Looked up from germline, CDR1 is SEHNR and CDR2 is FQNEAQ (reference sequence). The CDR3 has 14 residues. J lost 3 bases, V lost 5 bases, and 3 bases had no gene match. CDR3 in amino acids: CASSPGTANEKLFF. CDR3 DNA sequence: TGTGCCAGCAGCCCAGGGACAGCTAATGAAAAACTGTTTTTT.

This clonotype showed up many times. The chain combines TRBV18 with TRBJ2-7; D uncertain. The germline V and J ends were trimmed by 4 bases and 5 bases, with 12 bases remaining between them. The CDR3 has 13 amino acids. Germline loops: CDR1 KGHSH, CDR2 LQKENI. The DNA for the CDR3 is TGTGCCAGCTCACAGGCAACCTGGAACGAGCAGTACTTC. Translating gives CASSQATWNEQYF.

As DNA, the CDR3 is TGCGCCAGCGGCATACAGGGGCCGGGGCAAGAGACCCAGTACTTC. Amino acids: CASGIQGPGQETQYF. V and J are TRBV5-1 and TRBJ2-5; 7 bases are a match to TRBD1. Germline V gene data show CDR1 as SGHRS and CDR2 as YFSETQ. Unmatched junction bases numbered 11, after V lost 7 bases and J lost 2 bases. The CDR3 is 15 amino acids. The full variable domain, completed using reference TRBV5-1 and TRBJ2-5, is KAGVTQTPRYLIKTRGQQVTLSCSPISGHRSVSWYQQTPGQGLQFLFEYFSETQRNKGNFPGRFSGRQFSNSRSEMNVSTLELGDSALYLCASGIQGPGQETQYFGPGTRLLVL.

The chain is built from TRBV6-5 and TRBJ2-1, with no clear D. This CDR3 has 15 residues. Per the germline V gene, CDR1 is MNHEY and CDR2 is SVGAGI. The ends were cut back, 6 bases at V and 1 base at J, with 13 bases in the middle. The CDR3 sequence: CASRVSHGSYNEQFF. CDR3 nucleotide sequence: TGTGCCAGCAGGGTGTCTCACGGGTCCTACAATGAGCAGTTCTTC.

V usage is TRBV6-6 and J usage is TRBJ2-5; TRBD2 might be the D (7 bases). Gene TRBJ2-1 matches the end of the DNA better, so the J call may be wrong. Germline V gene sequence: CDR1 MNHNY, CDR2 SVGAGI (reference sequence). The CDR3 contains 14 residues. CDR3: CASLRPGGQETQFF. CDR3 nucleotides: TGTGCCAGCCTCCGGCCGGGGGGACAAGAGACCCAGTTCTTC.

V gene TRBV6-6 combines with J gene TRBJ1-2, with no clear D. Between the trimmed V and J ends, which lost 7 bases and 7 bases, there was a span of 10 bases. The length of the CDR3 is 11 residues. Germline values: CDR1 MNHNY, CDR2 SVGAGI (reference sequence). CDR3 sequence reads: CASNKEAGYTF. The CDR3 DNA sequence: TGTGCCAGCAATAAGGAGGCTGGCTACACCTTC.

The chain employs TRBV20-1 and TRBJ1-5, with D possibly TRBD1 on 6 matching bases. This CDR3 comprises 15 residues. CDR1 and CDR2 (germline): DFQATT, SNEGSKA (reference sequence). The V end lost 6 bases, the J end lost 4 bases, and 19 bases lay between the germline ends. The CDR3 region is CSAGPRGRGNQPQHF. CDR3 DNA sequence: TGCAGTGCCGGGCCGAGAGGCAGGGGAAATCAGCCCCAGCATTTT.

The V and J genes are TRBV30 and TRBJ2-7, with 7 bases that match TRBD2. CDR1 and CDR2 from the germline V gene are GTSNPN and SVGIG (reference sequence). CDR3 size: 13 residues. J gave up 4 bases and V 3 bases, and 6 bases lay outside the gene matches. The CDR3 DNA reads TGTGCCTGGAGAGCGGGAAGGCTTTACGAGCAGTACTTC. Translated, it gives CAWRAGRLYEQYF.

The CDR3 DNA is TGTGCCAGCTCGTCGGGACAGGGTTTCGGGGAGCTGTTTTTT. Protein: CASSSGQGFGELFF. This chain connects TRBV18 to TRBJ2-2; 9 bases map to TRBD1. CDR3 length: 14 residues. CDR1 is KGHSH, CDR2 LQKENI, per germline. V was pared by 6 bases and J by 7 bases, with 6 bases of the junction left unmatched.

With respect to this clonotype: The junction shows a germline mismatch at one end, possibly a read error. V usage is TRBV20-1 and J usage is TRBJ1-2; D is ambiguous. The CDR3 extends over 13 amino acids. The germline gives CDR1 DFQATT, CDR2 SNEGSKA (reference sequence). CDR3 sequence: CSARDGGLYDYTF. CDR3 sequence (DNA): TGCAGTGCTAGGGACGGCGGATTATATGACTACACCTTC.

V and J are TRBV5-4 and TRBJ2-2, with 12 bases aligning to TRBD1. Germline V lookup: CDR1 SGHNT, CDR2 YYREEE (reference sequence). Losses at the gene ends were 4 bases for V and 5 bases for J; bases not matched to a gene: 9. This CDR3 spans 17 amino acids. In DNA, the CDR3 is TGTGCCAGCAGCCCCCCGGGACAGGGGGCGGGAACCGGGGAGCTGTTTTTT. This gives the protein CASSPPGQGAGTGELFF.

The gene calls are TRBV12-3 or TRBV12-4 and TRBJ2-5, with 11 bases that match TRBD2. CDR3 length equals 13 residues. J lost 5 bases, V lost 6 bases, and 2 bases had no gene match. CDR3 residues: CASSGTSGETQYF. The CDR3 DNA reads as TGTGCCAGCAGCGGGACTAGCGGCGAGACCCAGTACTTC.

The V and J genes are TRBV7-2 and TRBJ1-4; unclear D gene. V shed 6 bases and J shed 6 bases, with 14 bases lying between them. The CDR3 covers 14 residues. Germline CDR1 SGHTA, CDR2 FQGNSA. The CDR3 bases are TGTGCCAGCAGTCCGACTACACGGCATGAAAAACTGTTTTTT. As protein: CASSPTTRHEKLFF.

This sequence joins TRBV7-2 and TRBJ2-2; possibly TRBD1 for D (5 bases). V lost 2 bases and J lost 6, with 10 bases in between. In germline, CDR1 is SGHTA, CDR2 FQGNSA. The CDR3 loop spans 14 amino acids. CDR3 nucleotide sequence: TGTGCCAGCAGCTTAAGCCAGGGTCCCGGGGAGCTGTTTTTT. Protein product: CASSLSQGPGELFF.

The rearrangement links TRBV5-6 to TRBJ1-1, with a tentative D call TRBD1 (5 bases). The ends were cut back, 6 bases at V and 2 bases at J, with 17 bases in the middle. CDR1 SGHDT and CDR2 YYEEEE come from the germline V gene. There are 15 residues in the CDR3. For the CDR3, the DNA is TGTGCCAGCATCGAGTGGGGCAGGGCAAACACTGAAGCTTTCTTT. Protein: CASIEWGRANTEAFF.

The chain uses TRBV4-3 and TRBJ2-3; 12 bases fit TRBD2. This CDR3 has 20 amino acids. Looked up from germline, CDR1 is LGHNA and CDR2 is YSLEER. The V and J ends lost 2 bases and 2 bases, in that order; junction bases with no gene match: 14. The DNA for the CDR3 is TGCGCCAGCAGCCAACGACAGGTACCCCGACTAGCGGGAGCCACAGATACGCAGTATTTT. This translates into CASSQRQVPRLAGATDTQYF.